This T cell receptor (beta chain) was sequenced for a study of OX40 agonist ivuxolimab in advanced cancers. Study information: At doses from 0.01 to 10 mg/kg, patients were given intravenous ivuxolimab every 2 weeks.

Patients who had autoimmune disease history or got systemic immunosuppression were left out. Study-wide results and caveats: The antigen specificity of the peripheral T cells (those that were expanded) was not determined. Blood T cells, both CD4+ and CD8+, expanded clonally by week 6 at 0.1 to 3.0 mg/kg.

The data were produced by immunoSEQ multiplex PCR, yet TCRdb's version contains in-frame clones alone and is incomplete. The sample holds around 56,000 clones, 88% seen once. This clone has a single count. Antigen specificity is unknown. V was cut by 5 bases and J by 8 bases, with 13 bases left in between. This CDR3 is built from 12 residues. Germline V gene lookup returns CDR1 SGHNT and CDR2 YYREEE (reference sequence). The receptor was isolated from an adult with an advanced solid tumor such as melanoma, head and neck, liver or kidney cancer. The chain is built from TRBV5-4 and TRBJ1-2, with D maybe TRBD1 (6 bases). The specimen was CD4+ or CD8+ T cells sorted from blood, collected in a trial of the OX40 agonist ivuxolimab. The CDR3 region is CASRQQGGGYTF. The CDR3, as DNA: TGTGCCAGCAGGCAACAGGGCGGCGGCTACACCTTC.